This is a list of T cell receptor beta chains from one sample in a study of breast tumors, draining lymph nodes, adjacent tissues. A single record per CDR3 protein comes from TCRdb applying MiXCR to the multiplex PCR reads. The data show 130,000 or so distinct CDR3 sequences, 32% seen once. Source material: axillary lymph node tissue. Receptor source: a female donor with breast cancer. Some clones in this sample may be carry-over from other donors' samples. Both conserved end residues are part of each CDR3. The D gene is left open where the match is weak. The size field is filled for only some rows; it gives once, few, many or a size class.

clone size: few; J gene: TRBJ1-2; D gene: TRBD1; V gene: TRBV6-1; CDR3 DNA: TGTGCCAGCAGTCAAGCGCCCACAGGGGGTGGATGGGCCTACACCTTC; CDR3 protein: CASSQAPTGGGWAYTF
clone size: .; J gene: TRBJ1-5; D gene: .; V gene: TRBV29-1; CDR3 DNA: TGCAGCGTGAGGTGGGGAGGTAATCAGCCCCAGCATTTT; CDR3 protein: CSVRWGGNQPQHF
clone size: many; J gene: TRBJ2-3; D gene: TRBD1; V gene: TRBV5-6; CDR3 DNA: TGTGCCAGCAGCGCGGACAGGGTACAAGATACGCAGTATTTT; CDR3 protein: CASSADRVQDTQYF
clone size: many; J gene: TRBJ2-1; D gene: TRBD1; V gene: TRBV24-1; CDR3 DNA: TGTGCCACCAGTGAAACCGGGACAGGGGGCTACAATGAGCAGTTCTTC; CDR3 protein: CATSETGTGGYNEQFF
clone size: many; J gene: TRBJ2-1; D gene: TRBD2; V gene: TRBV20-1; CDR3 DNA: TGCAGAGCCGGGACTAGCGGGGGGAGTGAGCAGTTCTTC; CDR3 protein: CRAGTSGGSEQFF
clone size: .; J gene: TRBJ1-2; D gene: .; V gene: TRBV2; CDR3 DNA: TGTGCCAGCGTTGGACAGACTTCCTATGGCTACACCTTC; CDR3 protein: CASVGQTSYGYTF
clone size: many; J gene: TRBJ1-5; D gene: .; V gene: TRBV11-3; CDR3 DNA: TGTGCCAGCAGCTTAGCTCAGGGGAGCAATCAGCCCCAGCATTTT; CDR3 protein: CASSLAQGSNQPQHF
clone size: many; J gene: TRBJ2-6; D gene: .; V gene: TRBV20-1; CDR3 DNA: TGCAGTGCTAGGGATAGGAGCTCTGGGGCCAACGTCCTGACTTTC; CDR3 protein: CSARDRSSGANVLTF
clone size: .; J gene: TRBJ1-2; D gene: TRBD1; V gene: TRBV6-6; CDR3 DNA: TGTGCCAGCAGTCACTCAGTGTACAGGGGTCCTGGCTATGGCTACACCTTC; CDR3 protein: CASSHSVYRGPGYGYTF
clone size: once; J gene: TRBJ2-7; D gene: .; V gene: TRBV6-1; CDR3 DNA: TGTGCCAGCAGTGCTGGCTGGGCCGACGAGCAGTACTTC; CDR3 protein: CASSAGWADEQYF
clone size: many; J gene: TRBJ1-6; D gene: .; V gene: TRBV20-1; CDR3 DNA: TGCAGTGCTAGACCGGGACGGTTGAATTCACCCCTCCACTTT; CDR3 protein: CSARPGRLNSPLHF
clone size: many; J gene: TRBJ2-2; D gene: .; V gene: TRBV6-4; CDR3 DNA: TGTGCCAGCAGCCAGGGGACAACCTTAAACACCGGGGAGCTGTTTTTT; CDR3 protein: CASSQGTTLNTGELFF
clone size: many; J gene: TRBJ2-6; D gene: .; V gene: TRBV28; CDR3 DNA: TGTGCCAGCAGTGCAGACATTACGGGCTCTGGGGCCAACGTCCTGACTTTC; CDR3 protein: CASSADITGSGANVLTF
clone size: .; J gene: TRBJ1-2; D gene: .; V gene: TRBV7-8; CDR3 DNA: TGTGCCAGCAGCCCCTCCAGTCTCTATGGCTACACCTTC; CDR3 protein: CASSPSSLYGYTF
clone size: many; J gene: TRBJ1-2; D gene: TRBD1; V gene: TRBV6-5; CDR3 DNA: TGTGCCAGCAGTCAGGGGGTGTCGGGCTACACCTTC; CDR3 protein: CASSQGVSGYTF
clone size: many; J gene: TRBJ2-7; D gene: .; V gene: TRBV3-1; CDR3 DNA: TGTGCCAGCAGCCGGGTCGAGTACGAGCAGTACTTC; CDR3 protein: CASSRVEYEQYF
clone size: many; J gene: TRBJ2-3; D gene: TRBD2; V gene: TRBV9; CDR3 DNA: TGTGCCAGCAGCGTAGGAGCGGGGGGGCGAGATACGCAGTATTTT; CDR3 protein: CASSVGAGGRDTQYF
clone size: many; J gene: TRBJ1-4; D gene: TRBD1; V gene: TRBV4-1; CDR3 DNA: TGCGCCAGCAGCCAAGACAGGGGGCGAGCTTCCACTAATGAAAAACTGTTTTTT; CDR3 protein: CASSQDRGRASTNEKLFF
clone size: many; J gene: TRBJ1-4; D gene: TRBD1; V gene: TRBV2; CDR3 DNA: TGTGCCAGCAGCTATACAGGGGACGACGGTGAAAAACTGTTTTTT; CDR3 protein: CASSYTGDDGEKLFF
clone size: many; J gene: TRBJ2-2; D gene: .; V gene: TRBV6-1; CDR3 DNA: TGTGCCAGCAGTGGGTTATACGATGCAGGGTACACCGGGGAGCTGTTTTTT; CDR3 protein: CASSGLYDAGYTGELFF